The clone carrying this T cell receptor beta chain was seen a single time. This entry is derived from a study of T-cell memory formation after mild COVID-19. TCRdb re-derived calls from the 5' RACE reads in MiXCR, one entry per CDR3 protein. The data hold 210,000 or so distinct CDR3 sequences, with around 25% observed a single time. The CDR3 runs to 15 residues. Trimming cost V 7 bases and J 5 bases, with 21 bases left between them. CDR1 is LNHDA, CDR2 SQIVND, per germline (reference sequence). This receptor was obtained from an adult woman who had mild COVID-19 (a few samples of this study predate the infection). Cell type and time point are not known. The sample was PBMCs or a T cell subset sorted from them (not recorded which). The J gene is TRBJ2-7, the V gene TRBV19; perhaps TRBD2 as D (7 bases). CDR3 residues: CASTQMGGGKDEQYF. CDR3 coding DNA: TGTGCCAGTACCCAGATGGGAGGGGGAAAGGACGAGCAGTACTTC.